The 28 T cell receptor beta chains below were found in one sample sequenced in a study of blood T cell repertoires in COVID-19 (dated by TCRdb to the early 2020s). The library was prepared using the immunoSEQ multiplex PCR assay. TCRdb carries this immuneACCESS record with in-frame sequences only. Its versions omit some clonotypes, under half of them owing to an unresolved V gene in the studies checked, with the rest unexplained. Here the sample has 200,000 to 250,000 clones; approximately 80% occur a single time. The leading ten clones occupy around 8.9% of the sample. Source material: PBMCs or T cells enriched from blood (not recorded which). These receptors all come from a woman aged 50 to 65 with acute COVID-19.

The J gene is TRBJ2-3, the V gene TRBV5-1; unclear D gene. CDR1 and CDR2 from the germline V gene are SGHRS and YFSETQ. This CDR3 contains 13 residues. Between the trimmed V and J ends, which lost 1 base and 3 bases, there was a span of 6 bases. As DNA, the CDR3 is TGCGCCAGCAGCTTGCCCGGGACAGATACGCAGTATTTT. It codes for CASSLPGTDTQYF.

The chain carries TRBV4-1 and TRBJ1-4, with 7 bases identical to TRBD1. This CDR3 region has 12 residues. In germline, CDR1 is MGHRA, CDR2 YSYEKL. V shed 8 bases, J shed 6 bases, and the junction held 3 bases outside the gene matches. The CDR3 loop reads CASRGQHEKLFF. DNA of the CDR3: TGCGCCAGCCGGGGACAGCATGAAAAACTGTTTTTT.

The chain links TRBV12-5 to TRBJ1-1, with a tentative D call TRBD1 (5 bases). Trimming took off 2 bases at V and 6 bases at J, with 13 bases between the two ends. Germline CDR1 LGHNT, CDR2 FRNRAP. This CDR3 has 14 residues. The CDR3 DNA follows: TGTGCTAGTGGTTTGTGGCAGGGTGGGCCTGAAGCTTTCTTT. The encoded protein is CASGLWQGGPEAFF.

J is TRBJ1-1 and V is TRBV28; D not certain. V gave up 7 bases and J gave up 10 bases, with 16 bases separating them. Germline V gene data show CDR1 as MDHEN and CDR2 as SYDVKM. The CDR3 extends over 12 amino acids. Written as DNA, the CDR3 is TGTGCCAGCATCGGTGGCGGGGTCGTAGCTTTCTTT. Residues: CASIGGGVVAFF.

This clone was observed once. This chain joins TRBV7-3 and TRBJ2-3; TRBD2 agrees at 9 bases. Trimming took 4 bases from V and 3 from J; bases not matched to a gene: 11. Germline-derived CDR1 and CDR2 are SGHTA and FQGTGA. The CDR3 sequence is 17 residues long. CDR3 nucleotide sequence: TGTGCCAGCAGCTGCCCCCAGCGGGAGGACTTGACAGATACGCAGTATTTT. Amino acid sequence: CASSCPQREDLTDTQYF.

V and J are TRBV11-3 and TRBJ2-7; TRBD1 matches 9 bases. Germline V gives CDR1 SGHNT, CDR2 YENEEA. The CDR3 is 16 amino acids. The V segment lost 3 bases and the J segment 0 bases; nucleotides outside the gene matches: 6. The CDR3 here is CASSFPGTGHSYEQYF. The CDR3 DNA reads TGTGCCAGCAGCTTCCCGGGGACAGGGCACTCCTACGAGCAGTACTTC.

This clone is a singleton in its sample. The chain links TRBV28 to TRBJ2-6, with D maybe TRBD2 (5 bases). Trimming cost V 8 bases and J 4 bases, with 12 bases left between them. This CDR3 spans 14 amino acids. In germline, CDR1 is MDHEN, CDR2 SYDVKM. The CDR3 nucleotides read TGTGCCAGCCGGCGGGCAGCCGGGGCCAACGTCCTGACTTTC. Its translation: CASRRAAGANVLTF.

The chain employs TRBV9 and TRBJ2-5; 7 bases agree with TRBD2. The V gene's germline CDR1 is SGDLS and CDR2 YYNGEE. The CDR3 has 13 residues. The V segment lost 3 bases and the J segment 5 bases; nucleotides outside the gene matches: 4. CDR3 loop: CASSALAVETQYF. The CDR3 nucleotides are TGTGCCAGCAGCGCTCTAGCGGTGGAGACCCAGTACTTC.

V gene TRBV3-1 (or the pseudogene TRBV3-2) combines with J gene TRBJ2-2; weak D call: TRBD1 (5 bases). The germline V and J ends were trimmed by 0 bases and 0 bases, with 8 bases remaining between them. CDR3 length: 16 amino acids. Germline V gene sequence: CDR1 LGHDT, CDR2 YNNKEL (reference sequence). CDR3 residues: CASSQEGRANTGELFF. CDR3 DNA: TGTGCCAGCAGCCAAGAAGGCAGGGCGAACACCGGGGAGCTGTTTTTT.

The chain joins TRBV5-1 to TRBJ1-1; D is perhaps TRBD1 (6 bases). Per germline, CDR1 SGHRS and CDR2 YFSETQ. Trimming stripped 4 bases from V and 0 bases from J, with 25 bases between. The CDR3 is 19 amino acids. In nucleotides, the CDR3 is TGCGCCAGCAGCCCCTGGGACATAACATCCAATTTAATGAACACTGAAGCTTTCTTT. Translating it yields CASSPWDITSNLMNTEAFF.

The V call is TRBV19, the J call TRBJ2-1, with D perhaps matching TRBD2 (5 bases). This CDR3 has 15 residues. Deletions cut 3 bases from V and 0 bases from J, with 9 bases between. The germline CDR1 and CDR2 sequences are LNHDA and SQIVND (reference sequence). CDR3 amino acids: CASSMRASSYNEQFF. DNA for the CDR3: TGTGCCAGTAGTATGAGGGCCAGCTCCTACAATGAGCAGTTCTTC.

The chain carries TRBV28 and TRBJ2-7, with D possibly being TRBD2 (6 bases). CDR1 is MDHEN, CDR2 SYDVKM, per germline. The CDR3 loop spans 14 amino acids. V was shortened by 4 bases and J by 3 bases, with 13 bases between the two germline ends. CDR3 protein: CASSSAGTLYEQYF. In nucleotides, the CDR3 is TGTGCCAGCAGTTCGGCCGGGACTCTCTACGAGCAGTACTTC.

The CDR3 is CASSPWGEGLMNTEAFF. CDR3 coding DNA: TGTGCCAGCAGCCCCTGGGGCGAAGGGCTTATGAACACTGAAGCTTTCTTT. J is TRBJ1-1 and V is TRBV3-1 (or the pseudogene TRBV3-2); D may be TRBD1 (5 bases). Deletions cut 4 bases from V and 0 bases from J, with 18 bases between. This CDR3 spans 17 amino acids. Germline V CDR1 and CDR2: LGHDT, YNNKEL (reference sequence).

V usage is TRBV18 and J usage is TRBJ2-6, with TRBD1 matching 10 bases. The CDR3 has 18 residues. From germline, CDR1 is KGHSH and CDR2 LQKENI. V was clipped by 6 bases and J by 0 bases; unmatched bases: 8. CDR3 nucleotides: TGTGCCAGCTCCCCTGGGACAGGGGAAGCCTCTGGGGCCAACGTCCTGACTTTC. Translation gives CASSPGTGEASGANVLTF.

This chain links TRBV4-3 with TRBJ1-5, with 10 positions matching TRBD1. This CDR3 spans 17 amino acids. The V gene end was trimmed by 4 bases and the J gene end by 6 bases; junction bases not matched to a gene: 12. Per germline, CDR1 LGHNA and CDR2 YSLEER. CDR3 bases: TGCGCCAGCAGCCCCCACAAGACAGGGGGCTTTAGTCAGCCCCAGCATTTT. Translated, it gives CASSPHKTGGFSQPQHF.

V and J are TRBV7-6 and TRBJ2-7; 9 bases align to TRBD1. Trimming cost V 2 bases and J 5 bases; bases outside gene matches: 10. The CDR3 consists of 16 residues. Germline CDR1 SGHVS, CDR2 FNYEAQ. In nucleotides, the CDR3 is TGTGCCAGCAGCTTAAGCTCGGGACAGGGTAACAACGAGCAGTACTTC. Translating it yields CASSLSSGQGNNEQYF.

This chain joins TRBV28 and TRBJ2-1; TRBD1 might be the D (6 bases). V was cut by 5 bases and J by 9 bases, with 17 bases left in between. CDR1 and CDR2 (germline): MDHEN, SYDVKM. The CDR3 sequence is 14 residues long. In DNA form, the CDR3 reads TGTGCCAGCAGTCAATACAGGGCTCGTACTGAGCAGTTCTTC. Translated, it gives CASSQYRARTEQFF.

This chain joins TRBV6-5 and TRBJ1-6; the match to TRBD1 covers 9 bases. This CDR3 contains 14 residues. V dropped 2 bases and J dropped 7; count of bases not matched to a gene: 0. CDR1 is MNHEY, CDR2 SVGAGI, per germline. CDR3 residues: CASSYGQGNSPLHF. As DNA, the CDR3 is TGTGCCAGCAGTTACGGACAGGGGAATTCACCCCTCCACTTT.

The chain combines TRBV20-1 with TRBJ2-7; D not certain. This CDR3 contains 13 residues. The germline V and J ends were trimmed by 3 bases and 2 bases, with 11 bases remaining between them. Per germline, CDR1 DFQATT and CDR2 SNEGSKA (reference sequence). The CDR3 region is CSASGGYTYEQYF. For the CDR3, the DNA is TGCAGTGCTAGTGGCGGATATACCTACGAGCAGTACTTC.

The chain recombines TRBV10-3 with TRBJ1-4; TRBD1 matches at 8 bases. The trim removed 0 bases at V and 0 bases at J, leaving 6 bases unmatched. Germline V gives CDR1 ENHRY, CDR2 SYGVKD. The CDR3 extends over 18 amino acids. The CDR3 sequence: CAISESGTGRATNEKLFF. The CDR3 DNA reads as TGTGCCATCAGTGAGTCTGGGACAGGCCGCGCAACTAATGAAAAACTGTTTTTT.

The gene calls are TRBV2 and TRBJ1-2, with TRBD1 matching 7 bases. Germline CDR1 is SNHLY and CDR2 is FYNNEI. The CDR3 contains 14 residues. Trimming took 1 base from V and 5 from J; bases not matched to a gene: 4. The CDR3 coding sequence is TGTGCCAGCAGTGAAGGGGGACAGTCATATGGCTACACCTTC. Translated, it gives CASSEGGQSYGYTF.

The V call is TRBV30, the J call TRBJ2-7; the match to TRBD1 covers 7 bases. In germline, CDR1 is GTSNPN, CDR2 SVGIG (reference sequence). CDR3 size: 14 residues. The trim removed 2 bases at V and 3 bases at J, leaving 7 bases unmatched. The CDR3 coding sequence is TGTGCCTGGAGTTTCGGGACAGTCAACTACGAGCAGTACTTC. It encodes CAWSFGTVNYEQYF.

The V and J genes are TRBV5-6 and TRBJ1-1; D may be TRBD1 (5 bases). V lost 4 bases, J lost 3 bases, and 13 bases lay in between. The germline V gene encodes CDR1 SGHDT and CDR2 YYEEEE. CDR3 length: 14 amino acids. The CDR3 sequence is CASSPWGLYTEAFF. CDR3 nucleotides: TGTGCCAGCAGCCCCTGGGGACTTTACACTGAAGCTTTCTTT.

The sample holds one count of this clone. The chain recombines TRBV5-5 with TRBJ2-5; weak D call: TRBD1 (6 bases). Germline-derived CDR1 and CDR2 are SGHKS and YYEKEE (reference sequence). Trimming shortened V by 2 bases and J by 4 bases, and 12 bases separated the two germline ends. CDR3 size: 14 residues. The CDR3 nucleotides read TGTGCCAGCAGCTTTCCAGGGGTCGGAGAGACCCAGTACTTC. This sequence encodes CASSFPGVGETQYF.

This sequence joins TRBV27 and TRBJ2-7; the match to TRBD2 covers 8 bases. The CDR3 has 13 residues. Trimming removed 5 bases from V and 3 bases from J; junction bases left unmatched: 3. From germline, CDR1 is MNHEY and CDR2 SMNVEV (reference sequence). The CDR3: CASSATSGYEQYF. CDR3 coding DNA: TGTGCCAGCAGTGCTACTAGCGGCTACGAGCAGTACTTC.

The chain combines TRBV29-1 with TRBJ1-2; 7 bases are shared with TRBD1. This CDR3 contains 11 residues. Germline V lookup: CDR1 SQVTM, CDR2 ANQGSEA. The V segment lost 5 bases and the J segment 8 bases; nucleotides outside the gene matches: 5. The CDR3, as DNA: TGCAGCGTTTTACAGGGGAGCGGCTACACCTTC. It codes for CSVLQGSGYTF.

Notes on this clone: At one end, the junction sequence differs from germline, possibly due to a read error. V is TRBV7-9 and J is TRBJ2-7; D possibly corresponds to TRBD1 (10 bases). Germline CDR1 SEHNR, CDR2 FQNEAQ (reference sequence). The CDR3 totals 15 residues. CDR3: CASSLAGTGDYEQYF. The CDR3 nucleotides are TGTGCCAGCAGCCTAGCGGGGACAGGGGACTACGAGCAGTACTTC.

The chain recombines TRBV10-1 with TRBJ1-5; 9 bases agree with TRBD1. This CDR3 comprises 15 residues. The junction had 2 bases not matched to a gene; V was cut back by 3 bases and J by 2 bases. Looked up from germline, CDR1 is WNHNN and CDR2 is SYGVQD (reference sequence). The CDR3 bases are TGCGCCAGCAGTGAACGGGACAGGGGCAATCAGCCCCAGCATTTT. Translated, it gives CASSERDRGNQPQHF.